These 15 T cell receptor beta chains were sequenced from one sample in a study of vaccination effects on CD4 cells after COVID-19 (dated by TCRdb to 2022 to 2024). Their specific antigens are unknown. In the ViraFEST assay, PBMC were stimulated with viral peptide pools, and TCR sequencing was then used to find antigen-specific CD4+ T cell clonotypes based on their expansion. After approximately eleven days of culture, CD4+ T cells were isolated with the EasySep CD4+ T cell isolation kit. Healthy vaccine recipients had no prior SARS-CoV-2 infection, confirmed by negative nucleocapsid antibodies before and after vaccination. The library was built by means of the immunoSEQ multiplex PCR assay. This is the immuneACCESS table as TCRdb keeps it, with only in-frame sequences that have V and J called. A part of the clones is gone; compared with another copy, unresolved V genes explain less than half, and the rest is unexplained. This sample holds about 41,000 clones; roughly 70% were observed only once. 20% to 30% of the sample rests with the top ten.

This specimen was CD4+ T cells from PBMCs cultured with HCoV-OC43 spike peptides, taken before COVID-19 vaccination. The cell subset or site tag for this specimen amounts to: HCoV-OC43 spike overlapping peptide pool stimulation. All receptors derive from a human donor who received a COVID-19 vaccine.

The J gene is TRBJ2-1, the V gene TRBV7-9; 12 positions agree with TRBD2. The CDR3 extends over 16 amino acids. From germline, CDR1 is SEHNR and CDR2 FQNEAQ (reference sequence). Losses at the gene ends were 5 bases for V and 10 bases for J; bases not matched to a gene: 12. In DNA, the CDR3 is TGTGCCAGCAGCCCTAGGGGGTCTAGCGGGGGGGAAGAGCAGTTCTTC. It is translated as CASSPRGSSGGEEQFF.

The chain links TRBV11-2 to TRBJ1-3; D unclear. Germline CDR1 is SGHAT and CDR2 is FQNNGV. V was pared by 4 bases and J by 0 bases, with 13 bases between. The CDR3 runs to 16 residues. CDR3 sequence: CASSSLQSFSGNTIYF. CDR3 DNA sequence: TGTGCCAGCAGCTCTCTACAGAGCTTCTCTGGAAACACCATATATTTT. Drawing the rest from reference TRBV11-2 and TRBJ1-3, the complete variable domain is EAGVAQSPRYKIIEKRQSVAFWCNPISGHATLYWYQQILGQGPKLLIQFQNNGVVDDSQLPKDRFSAERLKGVDSTLKIQPAKLEDSAVYLCASSSLQSFSGNTIYFGEGSWLTVV.

In this sample, this clone turned up a few times. The chain combines TRBV30 with TRBJ2-1; D is ambiguous. This CDR3 spans 14 amino acids. V lost 0 bases and J lost 7, with 13 bases in between. The germline gives CDR1 GTSNPN, CDR2 SVGIG (reference sequence). DNA of the CDR3: TGTGCCTGGAGTGTATCGTCCTACAGAAATGAGCAGTTCTTC. It translates to CAWSVSSYRNEQFF. Full variable domain (remainder filled in from reference TRBV30 and TRBJ2-1): SQTIHQWPATLVQPVGSPLSLECTVEGTSNPNLYWYRQAAGRGLQLLFYSVGIGQISSEVPQNLSASRPQDRQFILSSKKLLLSDSGFYLCAWSVSSYRNEQFFGPGTRLTVL.

The chain employs TRBV4-1 and TRBJ1-4, with no clear D. CDR3 length: 14 amino acids. V lost 3 bases to trimming and J lost 7 bases, with 12 bases between them. Germline V gene sequence: CDR1 MGHRA, CDR2 YSYEKL. As DNA, the CDR3 is TGCGCCAGCAGCCACGTGGTAGTAGGTGAAAAACTGTTTTTT. Protein sequence: CASSHVVVGEKLFF.

The gene calls are TRBV25-1 and TRBJ2-1; 11 bases are shared with TRBD2. After removal of 3 bases from V and 2 bases from J, the junction contained 0 bases not matched to a gene. CDR1 and CDR2 (germline): MGHDK, SYGVNS. The CDR3 consists of 15 residues. The CDR3 DNA reads as TGTGCCAGCAGTGATAGCGGGGGGGCCTACAATGAGCAGTTCTTC. Protein sequence: CASSDSGGAYNEQFF.

The J gene is TRBJ2-3, the V gene TRBV9, with D perhaps matching TRBD2 (6 bases). V was clipped by 0 bases and J by 4 bases, with 15 bases between them. CDR1 and CDR2 from the germline V gene are SGDLS and YYNGEE. This CDR3 is built from 16 residues. CDR3: CASSVASGTVSDTQYF. Written as DNA, the CDR3 is TGTGCCAGCAGCGTAGCTTCCGGGACTGTCTCAGATACGCAGTATTTT.

The chain links TRBV6-2 or TRBV6-3 to TRBJ1-6, with a weak D call TRBD1 (6 bases). This CDR3 has 17 amino acids. V was clipped by 5 bases and J by 2 bases, with 16 bases between them. Germline assignment: CDR1 MNHEY and CDR2 SVGEGT. CDR3 sequence (DNA): TGTGCCAGCAGTGGCAGTCCAAGGACAGCCTATAATTCACCCCTCCACTTT. Protein sequence: CASSGSPRTAYNSPLHF.

This sequence joins TRBV6-1 and TRBJ2-7; D might be TRBD1 (5 bases). The CDR3 loop spans 15 amino acids. V lost 2 bases and J lost 4, with 15 bases in between. The germline CDR1 and CDR2 sequences are MNHNS and SASEGT. CDR3 DNA sequence: TGTGCCAGCAGTGAAATCTGGGGCAAGAGATACGAGCAGTACTTC. This codes for CASSEIWGKRYEQYF.

J is TRBJ1-1 and V is TRBV5-4, with D perhaps TRBD1 (5 bases). The CDR3 totals 12 residues. V was cut by 4 bases and J by 10 bases, with 14 bases left in between. Per the germline V gene, CDR1 is SGHNT and CDR2 is YYREEE (reference sequence). This CDR3 reads CASSPAGLGAFF. The CDR3 DNA sequence: TGTGCCAGCAGCCCGGCAGGGTTAGGAGCTTTCTTT.

The sample holds a few counts of this clone. The CDR3 DNA follows: TGTGCCATCAGTGAGTCTTCCCCAGTCTCTGGAAACACCATATATTTT. This codes for CAISESSPVSGNTIYF. The chain couples TRBV10-3 to TRBJ1-3; D is unresolved. There are 16 residues in the CDR3. Per the germline V gene, CDR1 is ENHRY and CDR2 is SYGVKD. V was clipped by 0 bases and J by 0 bases, with 9 bases between them.

This chain connects TRBV28 to TRBJ2-7, with D possibly TRBD1 on 6 matching bases. The CDR3 covers 15 residues. V was pared by 6 bases and J by 0 bases, with 15 bases between. Germline V lookup: CDR1 MDHEN, CDR2 SYDVKM. The CDR3, as DNA: TGTGCCAGCAGCCCGCCGGACAGCGTCTCCTACGAGCAGTACTTC. Translated: CASSPPDSVSYEQYF.

This clone appeared a few times. This chain joins TRBV4-2 and TRBJ2-3, with 12 bases fitting TRBD1. Germline V CDR1 and CDR2: LGHNA, YNFKEQ. The V and J ends lost 3 bases and 0 bases, in that order; junction bases with no gene match: 1. This CDR3 comprises 16 residues. CDR3 coding DNA: TGTGCCAGCAGCCAGGGACAGGGGGCTAGCACAGATACGCAGTATTTT. Residues: CASSQGQGASTDTQYF.

This clone was counted only a few times. The chain couples TRBV28 to TRBJ1-6; D is uncertain. V dropped 7 bases and J dropped 1 base, with 11 bases sitting between them. Germline loops: CDR1 MDHEN, CDR2 SYDVKM. CDR3 size: 15 residues. The CDR3 DNA follows: TGTGCCAGCACCGGCGGAGGGTCCTATAATTCACCCCTCCACTTT. Amino acids: CASTGGGSYNSPLHF.

The chain joins TRBV20-1 to TRBJ2-1; 9 nucleotides agree with TRBD2. Trimming took 3 bases from V and 0 from J; bases not matched to a gene: 12. The CDR3 totals 18 residues. Germline loops: CDR1 DFQATT, CDR2 SNEGSKA (reference sequence). CDR3 sequence: CSASPASGGRSSYNEQFF. In DNA form, the CDR3 reads TGCAGTGCTAGTCCGGCGAGCGGGGGGCGGAGCTCCTACAATGAGCAGTTCTTC.

This chain uses TRBV12-3 or TRBV12-4 with TRBJ1-1; D not certain. This CDR3 has 13 amino acids. V lost 6 bases to trimming and J lost 4 bases, with 12 bases between them. The CDR3 loop is CASSPERGTEAFF. The DNA of the CDR3 is TGTGCCAGCAGCCCGGAGCGTGGCACTGAAGCTTTCTTT.